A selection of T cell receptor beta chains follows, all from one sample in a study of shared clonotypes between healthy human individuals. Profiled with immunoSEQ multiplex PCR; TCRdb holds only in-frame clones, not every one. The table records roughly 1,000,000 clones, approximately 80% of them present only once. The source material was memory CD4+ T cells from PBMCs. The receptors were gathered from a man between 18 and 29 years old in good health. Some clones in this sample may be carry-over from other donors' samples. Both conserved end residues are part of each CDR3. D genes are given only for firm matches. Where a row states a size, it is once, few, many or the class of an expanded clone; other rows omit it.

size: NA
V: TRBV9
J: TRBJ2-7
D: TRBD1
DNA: TGTGCCAGCAGCCGGGACAGTGCGCGGTTCTACGAGCAGTACTTC
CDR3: CASSRDSARFYEQYF

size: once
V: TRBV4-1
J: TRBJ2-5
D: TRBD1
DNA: TGCGCCAGCAGCCGTGGGACAGGGGGAGACCAAGAGACCCAGTACTTC
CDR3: CASSRGTGGDQETQYF

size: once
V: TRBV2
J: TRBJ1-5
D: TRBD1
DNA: TGTGCCAGCAGTCCCGGACAGGGCGGTCAGCCCCAGCATTTT
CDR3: CASSPGQGGQPQHF

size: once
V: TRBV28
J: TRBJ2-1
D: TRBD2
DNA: TGTGCCAGCAGTCCCGAGACGAGACTAGCGGGGTCGTCCTACAATGAGCAGTTCTTC
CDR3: CASSPETRLAGSSYNEQFF

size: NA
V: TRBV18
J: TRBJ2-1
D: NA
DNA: TGTGCCAGCTCACCCCCCGTGGCGTATCAGCAGTTCTTC
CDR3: CASSPPVAYQQFF

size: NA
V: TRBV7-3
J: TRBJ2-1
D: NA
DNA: TGTGCCAGCAGCTTAAACGGGAGAGCCGGGGATGAGCAGTTCTTC
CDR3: CASSLNGRAGDEQFF

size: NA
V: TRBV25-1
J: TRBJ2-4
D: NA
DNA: TGTGCCAGCAGGGAGACAGGGAGGGGAAACATTCAGTACTTC
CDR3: CASRETGRGNIQYF

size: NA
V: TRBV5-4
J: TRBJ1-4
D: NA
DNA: TGTGCCAGCAGCGTATCGACAGGTCTCGAAAAACTGTTTTTT
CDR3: CASSVSTGLEKLFF

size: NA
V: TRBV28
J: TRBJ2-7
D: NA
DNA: TGTGCCAGCAGTTTGTACACTGACACCTACGAGCAGTACTTC
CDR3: CASSLYTDTYEQYF

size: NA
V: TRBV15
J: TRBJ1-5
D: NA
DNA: TGTGCCACCAGCAGAGGCATACGGACAACCCAGCATTTT
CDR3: CATSRGIRTTQHF

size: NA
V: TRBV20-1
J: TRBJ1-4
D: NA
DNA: TGCAGTGCTGGTTGGGGTGAAAAACTGTTTTTT
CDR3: CSAGWGEKLFF

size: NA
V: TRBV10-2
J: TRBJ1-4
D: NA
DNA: TGCGCCAGCGGGGCCACCGATGAAAAACTGTTTTTT
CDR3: CASGATDEKLFF

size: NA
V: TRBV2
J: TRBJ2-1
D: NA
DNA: TGTGCCAGCAGGGGCGGCTCTAGCTCCTACAATGAGCAGTTCTTC
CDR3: CASRGGSSSYNEQFF

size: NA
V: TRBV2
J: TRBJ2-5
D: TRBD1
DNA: TGTGCCAGCAGTGAAAACAGGGGAAGCCAAGAGACCCAGTACTTC
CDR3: CASSENRGSQETQYF

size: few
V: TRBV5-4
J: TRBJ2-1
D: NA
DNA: TGTGCCAGCAGCTTGGCCAAGAGTAATGAGCAGTTCTTC
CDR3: CASSLAKSNEQFF

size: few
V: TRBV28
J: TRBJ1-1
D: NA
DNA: TGTGCCAGCAGTTTAGCAGGGATGAGGAACACTGAAGCTTTCTTT
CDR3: CASSLAGMRNTEAFF

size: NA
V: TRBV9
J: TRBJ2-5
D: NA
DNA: TGTGCCAGCAGCGTGAGTGGGGAGACCCAGTACTTC
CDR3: CASSVSGETQYF

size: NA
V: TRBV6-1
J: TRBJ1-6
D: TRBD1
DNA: TGTGCCAGCAGTGCCCGAGTAAACAGGGGCGGGGGTTCACCCCTCCACTTT
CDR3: CASSARVNRGGGSPLHF

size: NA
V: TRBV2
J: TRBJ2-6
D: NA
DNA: TGTGCCACACACCGGGGCAGGGGCCTTCAGTCCTCTGGGGCCAACGTCCTGACTTTC
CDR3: CATHRGRGLQSSGANVLTF

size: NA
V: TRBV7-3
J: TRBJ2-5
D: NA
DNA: TGTGCCAGCAGCTTAAAAGACGGCGGAGAGACCCAGTACTTC
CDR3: CASSLKDGGETQYF

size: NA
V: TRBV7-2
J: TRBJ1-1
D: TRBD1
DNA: TGTGCCAGCAGCTTTACAAGGACAGGGCGAACTTTCTTT
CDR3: CASSFTRTGRTFF

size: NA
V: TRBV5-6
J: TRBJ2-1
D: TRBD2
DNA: TGTGCCAGCAGCCTCGGACTAGGGGTCTACAATGAGCAGTTCTTC
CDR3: CASSLGLGVYNEQFF

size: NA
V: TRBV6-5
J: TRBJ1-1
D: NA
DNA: TGTGCCAGCAGTTTCGGGGTGTACACTGAAGCTTTCTTT
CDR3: CASSFGVYTEAFF

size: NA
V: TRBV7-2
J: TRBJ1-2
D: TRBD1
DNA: TGTGCCAGCAGCTTAGGGGGGACAGGGAACTATGGCTACACCTTC
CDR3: CASSLGGTGNYGYTF

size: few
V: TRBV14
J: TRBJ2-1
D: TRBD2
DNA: TGTGCCAGCAGCCAGAGGGGACTAGCGGGAGAGTACAATGAGCAGTTCTTC
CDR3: CASSQRGLAGEYNEQFF

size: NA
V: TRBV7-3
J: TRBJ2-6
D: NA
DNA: TGTGCCACCCTTGGGGGTTCTGGGGCCAACGTCCTGACTTTC
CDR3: CATLGGSGANVLTF

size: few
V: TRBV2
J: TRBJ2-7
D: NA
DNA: TGTGCCAGCAGCCCCTTTGGAGCGGGCACCACCTACGAGCAGTACTTC
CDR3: CASSPFGAGTTYEQYF

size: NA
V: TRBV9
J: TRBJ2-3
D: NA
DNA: TGTGCCAGCAGCGTAGATGCGGGATCGACAGATACGCAGTATTTT
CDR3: CASSVDAGSTDTQYF

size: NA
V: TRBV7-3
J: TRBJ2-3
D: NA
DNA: TGTGCCAGCAGCTCGACGGGGAAAGCAGATACGCAGTATTTT
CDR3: CASSSTGKADTQYF

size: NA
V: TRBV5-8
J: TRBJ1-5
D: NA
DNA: TGTGCCAGCAGCTTGGGTCCATTGGGGCAAAATCAGCCCCAGCATTTT
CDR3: CASSLGPLGQNQPQHF

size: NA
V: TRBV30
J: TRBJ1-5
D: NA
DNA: TGTGCCTGGAGTTTGGGGGGTAGTTTGGGGCAGCCCCAGCATTTT
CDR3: CAWSLGGSLGQPQHF

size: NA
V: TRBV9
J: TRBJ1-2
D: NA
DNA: TGTGCCAGCAGCAGAGATGTGGGCTACACCTTC
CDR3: CASSRDVGYTF

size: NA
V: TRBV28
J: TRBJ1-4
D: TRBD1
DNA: TGTGCCAGCAGTGCAGGCGGGACAGACGAAAAACTGTTTTTT
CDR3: CASSAGGTDEKLFF

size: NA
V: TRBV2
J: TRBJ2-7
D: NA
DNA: TGTGCCAGCACAGCCCGCCAGTGGGGCGAGCAGTACTTC
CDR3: CASTARQWGEQYF

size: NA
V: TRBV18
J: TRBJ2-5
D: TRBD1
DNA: TGTGCCAGCTCACCACCGGGCAGGGGGATGGAGACCCAGTACTTC
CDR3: CASSPPGRGMETQYF

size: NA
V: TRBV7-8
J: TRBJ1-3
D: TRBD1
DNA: TGTGCCAGCAGCTTCGGCCGGACAGGCCCAGGAAACACCATATATTTT
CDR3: CASSFGRTGPGNTIYF

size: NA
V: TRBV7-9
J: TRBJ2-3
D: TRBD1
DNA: TGTGCCAGCAGCACAACAGGGGCCAGCACAGATACGCAGTATTTT
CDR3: CASSTTGASTDTQYF

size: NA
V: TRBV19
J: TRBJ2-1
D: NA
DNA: TGTGCCAGTAGTATTCGAGGGCTAGCGTACTCCTACAATGAGCAGTTCTTC
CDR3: CASSIRGLAYSYNEQFF

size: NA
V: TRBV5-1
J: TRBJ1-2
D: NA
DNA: TGCGCCAGCAGCTTGGGGGGCGTAGGCTATGGCTACACCTTC
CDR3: CASSLGGVGYGYTF

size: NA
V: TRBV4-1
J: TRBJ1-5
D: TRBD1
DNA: TGCGCCAGCAGCCAAGATGAAATCAGGGGGCGGGATCAGCCCCAGCATTTT
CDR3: CASSQDEIRGRDQPQHF

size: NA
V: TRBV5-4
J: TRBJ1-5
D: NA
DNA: TGTGCCAGCAGCTTGTGGGGTGGAAGCAATCAGCCCCAGCATTTT
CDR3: CASSLWGGSNQPQHF

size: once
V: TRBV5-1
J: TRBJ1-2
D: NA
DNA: TGCGCCAGCAGCTCGGACAGTTTATTTGGCTACACCTTC
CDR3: CASSSDSLFGYTF

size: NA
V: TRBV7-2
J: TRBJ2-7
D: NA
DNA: TGTGCCAGCGGCGACCGGGGACTCTACGAGCAGTACTTC
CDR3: CASGDRGLYEQYF

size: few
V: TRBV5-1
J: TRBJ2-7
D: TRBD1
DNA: TGCGCCAGCAGCTTGGTACAGGGGGCGGGTGAGCAGTACTTC
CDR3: CASSLVQGAGEQYF

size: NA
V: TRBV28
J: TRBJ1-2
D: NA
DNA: TGTGCCACTGGAAGGGAATCACATGGCTACACCTTC
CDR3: CATGRESHGYTF